The sequence of this T cell receptor beta chain was determined in a study of blood T cell repertoires in COVID-19. For the study at large: Whether acute or convalescent, the COVID-19 samples came from the United States, Italy and Spain. Sources were T cells, B-cell-depleted T cells, or PBMCs; the material itself was cDNA or gDNA.

The CDR3 consists of 15 residues. V was pared by 6 bases and J by 9 bases, with 9 bases of the junction left unmatched. Germline-derived CDR1 and CDR2 are MGHRA and YSYEKL. As processed by the authors: Estimation of nucleated cell counts was performed using reference gene primer amplification. TCRdb keeps only in-frame clones here, not all; method: immunoSEQ multiplex PCR. V and J calls and clone size come straight from that table; D and trimming were deduced from the DNA. The sample consists of 130,000 to 150,000 clones, roughly 80% of them appearing once. The gene calls are TRBV4-1 and TRBJ1-6, with TRBD1 matching over 9 bases. Material: peripheral blood. The clonotype was recovered from a woman aged 80 or over with acute or convalescent COVID-19. The CDR3 sequence: CASRMTGGEISPLHF. Written as DNA, the CDR3 is TGCGCCAGCAGGATGACAGGGGGAGAAATTTCACCCCTCCACTTT.